This passage covers 27 T cell receptor beta chains from one sample sequenced in a study of blood T cell repertoires in COVID-19. TCRdb keeps only in-frame clones here, not all; method: immunoSEQ multiplex PCR. The data contain around 190,000 clones, around 85% of them singletons. Sequenced sample: peripheral blood. These receptors originate from a woman aged 60-75 years with acute or convalescent COVID-19.

The V and J genes are TRBV6-6 and TRBJ2-1; 11 nucleotides line up with TRBD2. Germline lookup yields CDR1 MNHNY and CDR2 SVGAGI (reference sequence). CDR3 length: 15 residues. Trimming cost V 2 bases and J 7 bases; bases outside gene matches: 4. CDR3 DNA: TGTGCCAGCAGTTACATAGCGGGAGGGAAGAATGAGCAGTTCTTC. Protein: CASSYIAGGKNEQFF.

The chain uses TRBV2 and TRBJ1-5; D is possibly TRBD1 (5 bases). The CDR3 spans 15 residues. Germline V gene data show CDR1 as SNHLY and CDR2 as FYNNEI. Between the trimmed V and J ends, which lost 4 bases and 7 bases, there was a span of 17 bases. In DNA, the CDR3 is TGTGCCAGCAGTGCAATGCCCAGGGTTGGGCAGCCCCAGCATTTT. Protein: CASSAMPRVGQPQHF.

The chain has TRBV11-3 and TRBJ2-2, with 8 bases identical to TRBD2. The germline V gene has CDR1 SGHNT and CDR2 YENEEA. V was clipped by 5 bases and J by 3 bases; unmatched bases: 14. There are 18 residues in the CDR3. The CDR3 nucleotides are TGTGCCAGCAGCGGGGGGCGATGGCGGGAGGAGGACACCGGGGAGCTGTTTTTT. Its protein is CASSGGRWREEDTGELFF. The full variable domain, its missing parts supplied by reference TRBV11-3 and TRBJ2-2, is EAGVVQSPRYKIIEKKQPVAFWCNPISGHNTLYWYLQNLGQGPELLIRYENEEAVDDSQLPKDRFSAERLKGVDSTLKIQPAELGDSAVYLCASSGGRWREEDTGELFFGEGSRLTVL.

V is TRBV6-2 or TRBV6-3 and J is TRBJ2-7; 10 bases match TRBD2. V shed 2 bases, J shed 3 bases, and the junction held 19 bases outside the gene matches. The CDR3 extends over 20 amino acids. Germline values: CDR1 MNHEY, CDR2 SVGEGT. CDR3 bases: TGTGCCAGCAGTTACACCCTCGAGAATAGCGGGAGGACGGACAACTACGAGCAGTACGTC. Its translation is CASSYTLENSGRTDNYEQYV.

The genes are TRBV14 and TRBJ1-2; 9 nucleotides match TRBD1. The CDR3 contains 17 residues. J was trimmed by 1 base and V by 0 bases; bases with no gene match: 6. The germline gives CDR1 SGHDN, CDR2 FVKESK. The CDR3 coding sequence is TGTGCCAGCAGCCAAGATTTGGGGACAGGGTTTAACTATGGCTACACCTTC. Translating it yields CASSQDLGTGFNYGYTF. The full variable domain, completed using reference TRBV14 and TRBJ1-2, is EAGVTQFPSHSVIEKGQTVTLRCDPISGHDNLYWYRRVMGKEIKFLLHFVKESKQDESGMPNNRFLAERTGGTYSTLKVQPAELEDSGVYFCASSQDLGTGFNYGYTFGSGTRLTVV.

The CDR3 sequence: CASSPETQLIYGYTF. The CDR3 nucleotides read TGCGCCAGCAGCCCTGAGACTCAGCTCATCTATGGCTACACCTTC. V usage is TRBV5-1 and J usage is TRBJ1-2; D is unclear. Germline CDR1 reads SGHRS; CDR2 reads YFSETQ. Trimming left V 4 bases short and J 4 bases short, with 17 bases between. This CDR3 contains 15 residues.

The chain joins TRBV19 to TRBJ2-1; 12 bases fit TRBD2. Germline values: CDR1 LNHDA, CDR2 SQIVND (reference sequence). V lost 8 bases to trimming and J lost 0 bases; unmatched junction nucleotides: 8. The CDR3 is made up of 17 amino acids. CDR3 sequence: CASSGTSGRNSYNEQFF. The CDR3 region has the DNA TGTGCCAGTTCCGGGACTAGCGGGCGAAACTCCTACAATGAGCAGTTCTTC.

This rearrangement joins TRBV4-2 to TRBJ2-1; TRBD2 is a possible D gene (5 bases). Trimming pared 4 bases from V and 0 bases from J, leaving 16 bases between. The CDR3 covers 17 residues. Germline V gene data show CDR1 as LGHNA and CDR2 as YNFKEQ. The CDR3 DNA sequence: TGTGCCAGCAGCCCGCAACGGGGAGCCAGCTCCTACAATGAGCAGTTCTTC. This codes for CASSPQRGASSYNEQFF.

This rearrangement joins TRBV19 to TRBJ2-4; 7 nucleotides align to TRBD1. J gave up 7 bases and V 0 bases, and 3 bases lay outside the gene matches. This CDR3 has 14 amino acids. The germline gives CDR1 LNHDA, CDR2 SQIVND (reference sequence). The CDR3 sequence: CASSIDLQGNIQYF. The CDR3 DNA reads as TGTGCCAGTAGTATAGATCTACAGGGGAACATTCAGTACTTC.

This clone showed up just once. The chain uses TRBV30 and TRBJ1-1; a possible D gene is TRBD1 (5 bases). The V gene lost 1 base and the J gene lost 4 bases, with 25 bases spanning the gap. This CDR3 is 18 amino acids long. Germline V lookup: CDR1 GTSNPN, CDR2 SVGIG (reference sequence). The CDR3: CAWSGGSRQRRLFTEAFF. CDR3 bases: TGTGCCTGGAGTGGGGGTAGTAGACAGCGTCGCCTATTCACTGAAGCTTTCTTT.

The chain employs TRBV3-1 (or the pseudogene TRBV3-2) and TRBJ2-7; D is ambiguous. Trimming took 2 bases from V and 7 from J, leaving 18 bases between them. CDR3 length: 15 residues. Germline CDR1 LGHDT, CDR2 YNNKEL (reference sequence). DNA of the CDR3: TGTGCCAGCAGCCAAACCCATGAGAGCTTACGAGAGCAGTACTTC. Its protein product is CASSQTHESLREQYF.

V gene TRBV19 combines with J gene TRBJ2-1; D remains ambiguous. Trimming stripped 3 bases from V and 5 bases from J, with 17 bases between. The CDR3 runs to 16 residues. Looked up from germline, CDR1 is LNHDA and CDR2 is SQIVND (reference sequence). The CDR3 loop is CASSIFRSPTNNEQFF. The CDR3 bases are TGTGCCAGTAGTATTTTCCGGTCCCCCACCAACAATGAGCAGTTCTTC.

V and J are TRBV19 and TRBJ2-3; TRBD1 aligns across 7 bases. With 5 bases clipped from V and 1 base from J, the junction kept 9 bases outside the gene matches. CDR3 length equals 16 residues. Germline values: CDR1 LNHDA, CDR2 SQIVND (reference sequence). The CDR3 here is CASSSRDSSRTDTQYF. The CDR3, as DNA: TGTGCCAGTAGTTCCCGGGACAGCTCTCGCACAGATACGCAGTATTTT.

The genes are TRBV19 and TRBJ1-5; 7 bases agree with TRBD1. The length of the CDR3 is 19 residues. Germline V gene data show CDR1 as LNHDA and CDR2 as SQIVND (reference sequence). The ends lost 6 bases at V and 0 bases at J; junction bases unmatched: 17. The CDR3 DNA follows: TGTGCCAGTAGCTTCACACCCGGGACAGTCACATATAGCAATCAGCCCCAGCATTTT. It codes for CASSFTPGTVTYSNQPQHF.

The rearrangement links TRBV11-3 to TRBJ2-3; D perhaps matches TRBD2 (6 bases). The V gene lost 5 bases and the J gene lost 10 bases, with 16 bases spanning the gap. CDR3 length: 13 amino acids. Per germline, CDR1 SGHNT and CDR2 YENEEA. In DNA form, the CDR3 reads TGTGCCAGCAGCCGGGACTCCATATCATCGCAGTATTTT. Protein product: CASSRDSISSQYF. The full variable domain, with the rest looked up from reference TRBV11-3 and TRBJ2-3, is EAGVVQSPRYKIIEKKQPVAFWCNPISGHNTLYWYLQNLGQGPELLIRYENEEAVDDSQLPKDRFSAERLKGVDSTLKIQPAELGDSAVYLCASSRDSISSQYFGPGTRLTVL.

The chain joins TRBV4-1 to TRBJ2-3; TRBD2 matches 9 bases. V trimming: 0 bases; J trimming: 2 bases; junction bases outside the gene matches: 3. The CDR3 totals 16 residues. The germline CDR1 and CDR2 sequences are MGHRA and YSYEKL. The CDR3 coding sequence is TGCGCCAGCAGCCAAGACACTAGCGGGTTCACAGATACGCAGTATTTT. It specifies CASSQDTSGFTDTQYF.

The chain recombines TRBV4-2 with TRBJ1-1, with TRBD1 identical over 7 bases. The CDR3 spans 16 residues. CDR1 and CDR2 (germline): LGHNA, YNFKEQ. The J segment lost 4 bases and the V segment lost 1 base, leaving 9 bases of the junction unmatched. The CDR3 DNA reads TGTGCCAGCAGCCAAGGACCGGACAGGATGGGCACTGAAGCTTTCTTT. This sequence encodes CASSQGPDRMGTEAFF.

The gene calls are TRBV6-6 and TRBJ1-4; D ambiguous. Trimming left V 5 bases short and J 0 bases short, with 10 bases between. In germline, CDR1 is MNHNY, CDR2 SVGAGI (reference sequence). There are 15 residues in the CDR3. This CDR3 is CASSISGATNEKLFF. Here the CDR3 DNA reads TGTGCCAGCAGTATATCCGGTGCAACTAATGAAAAACTGTTTTTT.

This sequence joins TRBV24-1 and TRBJ1-1; tentative D call: TRBD1 (6 bases). This CDR3 region has 12 residues. Germline V gene lookup returns CDR1 KGHDR and CDR2 SFDVKD. With 12 bases removed from V and 0 bases from J, the gap between germline ends came to 10 bases. CDR3 sequence (DNA): TGTGCCGCACAGGGACTGAACACTGAAGCTTTCTTT. It encodes CAAQGLNTEAFF.

V is TRBV30 and J is TRBJ2-2; D is unclear. Trimming removed 3 bases at V and 2 bases at J, with 10 bases between. The CDR3 is 14 amino acids. Germline V lookup: CDR1 GTSNPN, CDR2 SVGIG (reference sequence). The CDR3 nucleotides read TGTGCCTGGAGCAGGCTGATAAACACCGGGGAGCTGTTTTTT. Residues: CAWSRLINTGELFF.

The gene calls are TRBV9 and TRBJ1-5, with 8 bases aligning to TRBD1. The germline V gene encodes CDR1 SGDLS and CDR2 YYNGEE. This CDR3 spans 15 amino acids. With 0 bases clipped from V and 3 bases from J, the junction kept 2 bases outside the gene matches. CDR3 DNA: TGTGCCAGCAGCGTAGGGGGACAGGCCAATCAGCCCCAGCATTTT. Protein product: CASSVGGQANQPQHF.

This chain links TRBV18 with TRBJ1-1, with D possibly being TRBD1 (5 bases). Trimming shortened V by 1 base and J by 1 base, and 16 bases separated the two germline ends. Germline values: CDR1 KGHSH, CDR2 LQKENI. This CDR3 is 17 amino acids long. As DNA, the CDR3 is TGTGCCAGCTCACCACAATCGGGACTACAGAGGAACACTGAAGCTTTCTTT. Its protein is CASSPQSGLQRNTEAFF.

This chain uses TRBV6-5 with TRBJ2-3; D unresolved. The CDR3 covers 15 residues. Germline V gives CDR1 MNHEY, CDR2 SVGAGI. The V end was cut by 5 bases, the J end by 6 bases, with 18 bases between. The CDR3 loop is CASSTPGGSVDTQYF. The DNA for the CDR3 is TGTGCCAGCAGTACCCCAGGTGGCTCGGTCGATACGCAGTATTTT.

The CDR3 bases are TGTGCCAGCAGCTCTCCAGGGACTGGGGCCAACGTCCTGACTTTC. Translation: CASSSPGTGANVLTF. The chain combines TRBV9 with TRBJ2-6, with D tentatively TRBD1 (5 bases). Per the germline V gene, CDR1 is SGDLS and CDR2 is YYNGEE. The CDR3 is 15 amino acids. Trimming left V 4 bases short and J 2 bases short, with 10 bases between.

The J gene is TRBJ2-3, the V gene TRBV9; 7 positions match TRBD2. With 0 bases clipped from V and 3 bases from J, the junction kept 7 bases outside the gene matches. The V gene's germline CDR1 is SGDLS and CDR2 YYNGEE. CDR3 length: 16 amino acids. CDR3 residues: CASSVDAGVGTDTQYF. The CDR3, as DNA: TGTGCCAGCAGCGTAGACGCGGGAGTTGGGACAGATACGCAGTATTTT.

The J gene is TRBJ2-1, the V gene TRBV27, with D unclear. The germline V gene has CDR1 MNHEY and CDR2 SMNVEV (reference sequence). Deletions cut 5 bases from V and 0 bases from J, with 11 bases between. The CDR3 covers 15 residues. The CDR3 sequence is CASSGSEGSYNEQFF. Here the CDR3 DNA reads TGTGCCAGCAGTGGCAGCGAAGGCTCCTACAATGAGCAGTTCTTC.

The chain links TRBV30 to TRBJ2-5; maybe TRBD1 (5 bases). The germline V gene has CDR1 GTSNPN and CDR2 SVGIG (reference sequence). Trimming took 0 bases from V and 7 from J, leaving 12 bases between them. This CDR3 region has 13 residues. In DNA form, the CDR3 reads TGTGCCTGGAGTGTAAGGGGATTATGGACCCAGTACTTC. As protein: CAWSVRGLWTQYF.